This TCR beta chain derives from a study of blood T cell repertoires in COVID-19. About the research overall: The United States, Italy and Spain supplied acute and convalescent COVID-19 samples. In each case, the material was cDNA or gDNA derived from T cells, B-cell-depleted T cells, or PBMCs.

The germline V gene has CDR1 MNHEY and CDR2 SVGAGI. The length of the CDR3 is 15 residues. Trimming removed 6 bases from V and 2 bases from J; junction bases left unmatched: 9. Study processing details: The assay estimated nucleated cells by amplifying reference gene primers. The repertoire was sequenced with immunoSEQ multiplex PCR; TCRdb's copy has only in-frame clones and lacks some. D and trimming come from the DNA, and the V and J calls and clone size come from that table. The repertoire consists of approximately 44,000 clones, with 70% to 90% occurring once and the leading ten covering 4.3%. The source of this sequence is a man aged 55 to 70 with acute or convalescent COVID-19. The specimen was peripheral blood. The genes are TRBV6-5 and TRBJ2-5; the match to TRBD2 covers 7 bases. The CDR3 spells CASSRLGRGQETQYF. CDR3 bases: TGTGCCAGCAGCCGACTGGGGAGGGGACAAGAGACCCAGTACTTC.